This TCR beta chain was sequenced in a study of shared clonotypes between healthy human individuals (dated by TCRdb to 2019 to 2021). Study-level background: Two women and three men aged 18 to 49 years were included in the cohort. Libraries were prepared and TCR repertoires were sequenced by different laboratories using diverse techniques, in order to increase sequencing depth and limit assay-specific biases. To estimate repertoire size and how much clonotypes are shared between individuals, the study performed deep sequencing of blood TCR repertoires from a few healthy adults. Each donor's leukapheresis produced roughly between roughly 0.85 and 9.5 billion PBMCs. Paper-wide results and their limitations: Based on pairwise subsampling, the degree of clonotype sharing among donors was expected to be affected by sequencing depth. Sampling was limited to blood, and TCR repertoires in tissue likely differ from TCR repertoires in blood. The small number of donors limited the genetic and exposure-history diversity represented.

Healthy HIV-negative adults with no recently reported acute infections or vaccinations were included as donors. Every donor was a Caucasian adult living in Nashville, Tennessee, USA. In the unsorted samples, 70 million to 90 million PBMCs were counted, and genomic DNA was extracted using the QIAamp DNA Blood Mini kit. After blood collection by leukapheresis, PBMCs were isolated using Ficoll-Histopaque density gradient centrifugation and then cryopreserved in the vapor phase of liquid nitrogen. TCR CDR3 regions were amplified from genomic DNA by multiplex PCR using the deep immunoSEQ assay. Extracted genomic DNA from each cell subset was distributed evenly across all wells of several immunoSEQ 96-well plates, and each plate was treated as a replicate. For unsorted PBMC, each replicate PCR was loaded with roughly 0.3 ug genomic DNA, equivalent to tens of thousands of T cell genomes. Ten immunoSEQ deep assay plates were used to sequence unsorted PBMC genomic DNA. Purified libraries were measured with a Qubit 3.0 fluorometer, size-checked on a Bioanalyzer 2100, and measured again with the KAPA Library Quantification kit. Each immunoSEQ 96-well plate was sequenced on its own single-read 150-cycle Illumina NextSeq 550 flow cell. The study's processing was this. Because the immunoSEQ output included only junctional sequences and no quality scores, the filtering could not be the same as the filtering used for full-length reads. Sequences were annotated with PyIR, a Python wrapper for IgBLAST v1.9, using IMGT germline references to assign V/J genes and CDR3. Reads were removed for weak V/J assignments (E-value above 1e-6), missing CDR3, stop codons, out-of-frame junctions, or ambiguous translated residues. V3J clonotypes were defined as sequences sharing an identical inferred V gene, J gene, and CDR3 amino acid sequence. The percentage overlap between two repertoires was calculated by dividing the number of shared unique clonotypes by the size of the smaller repertoire. Repertoire richness was assessed with RTK rarefaction, the Chao1 estimator, and Recon v2.1 estimates of unobserved clonotypes. Entries here come from immuneACCESS through TCRdb and include only in-frame sequences with V and J called. Some clones fail to appear in such tables; in the studies checked, an unresolved V gene covers under half of the shortfall, and the cause of the remainder is unknown. The DNA gave D and trimming, while V, J and clone size come from that table. Across this sample there are fewer than 550,000 clones, with about 75% seen only once. Around 13% of the sample lies in the top ten.

V is reduced by 6 bases and J by 5 bases, leaving a spacing of 14 bases between them. The germline V gene gives CDR1 as SGHAT and CDR2 as FQNNGV. The CDR3 has 15 amino acids, counting the end cysteine and phenylalanine. Here the CDR3 DNA is all that survives: 45 bases in frame from base 1. As regards this clone: Its cognate antigen has yet to be identified. Base-call qualities are not available, and no considerably larger clone is one nucleotide away.

The sample was PBMCs. Here the chain combines TRBV11-2 and TRBJ1-6; a tentative D match to TRBD1 spans 6 bases. This TCR was recovered from a woman between 40 and 55 years old in good health. Some clones in this sample may be carry-over from other donors' samples. This receptor has the CDR3 CASSLRGFNNSPLHF. Read as DNA, the sequence is TGTGCCAGCAGTCTCAGGGGTTTTAATAATTCACCCCTCCACTTT.